This TCR beta chain was found in a study of graft-versus-host responses after intestinal transplantation. Study at large: Isolated intestinal, liver-intestinal, or multivisceral transplants had been given to the recipients. Each recipient received anti-thymocyte globulin induction, then tacrolimus and steroids for two to three years.

Sequencing used immunoSEQ multiplex PCR; TCRdb keeps in-frame clones, though not all of them. In the table there are just under 100,000 clones, 90% of which are singletons. CDR1 and CDR2 (germline): MNHNY, SVGAGI (reference sequence). The junction had 8 bases not matched to a gene; V was cut back by 6 bases and J by 4 bases. The CDR3 is 15 residues long. Study observations and caveats: GvH clones occurred in recipient marrow; some first appeared in ileum or blood. Early declines in HvG clones that occurred post-transplant were associated with peak circulating GvH clone levels.

Comment on this clone: Its antigen is still unknown.

This chain uses TRBV6-6 with TRBJ1-5; 8 bases match TRBD1. Here the sequenced sample was PBMCs, taken roughly 410 days after intestinal transplant. The TCR was taken from a human patient who received an intestinal transplant, so some T cells may come from the graft donor. The CDR3 DNA reads TGTGCCAGCAGCGCGAGCAGGGGGCAGAATCAGCCCCAGCATTTT. Protein: CASSASRGQNQPQHF.